The 30 T cell receptor beta chains reported below all come from one sample, sequenced in a study of T cells in Graves' hyperthyroidism and ophthalmopathy. RNA transcripts yielded amplified TCR beta CDR3 regions. Researchers ran a first-round RT-PCR on the TCR CDR3 using the HTBI primer set. Each CDR3 protein gets one entry after TCRdb re-called the multiplex PCR reads with MiXCR. The sample includes 500,000 to 800,000 distinct CDR3 sequences, about 45% of them seen just once. The sequencing sample was made of peripheral blood or thyroid tissue (not recorded which). The receptors here all came from an adult man with Graves' disease, either hyperthyroidism or ophthalmopathy (not recorded which).

This clonotype was counted ten times or more. The J gene is TRBJ1-1, the V gene TRBV10-3, with a possible D match to TRBD1 (6 bases). With 2 bases removed from V and 5 bases from J, the gap between germline ends came to 15 bases. Per germline, CDR1 ENHRY and CDR2 SYGVKD. The CDR3 sequence is 15 residues long. In DNA, the CDR3 is TGTGCCATCAGTGAGACAGGGATGAGGGGGACTGAAGCTTTCTTT. This translates into CAISETGMRGTEAFF.

Written as DNA, the CDR3 is TGTGCCAGCAGCGTTCTAGCGCTCCAAGAGACCCAGTACTTC. The encoded protein is CASSVLALQETQYF. V is TRBV7-9 and J is TRBJ2-5; TRBD2 might be the D (6 bases). Germline loops: CDR1 SEHNR, CDR2 FQNEAQ (reference sequence). The CDR3 runs 14 residues. The V end lost 5 bases, the J end lost 1 base, and 11 bases lay between the germline ends.

This clonotype was observed at least ten times. This chain connects TRBV9 to TRBJ1-1, with D tentatively TRBD1 (6 bases). Germline loops: CDR1 SGDLS, CDR2 YYNGEE. V lost 6 bases and J lost 4, with 16 bases in between. The CDR3 consists of 14 residues. The DNA for the CDR3 is TGTGCCAGCAACCTCGGGGGGGCGGGCACTGAAGCTTTCTTT. This codes for CASNLGGAGTEAFF.

This chain uses TRBV7-2 with TRBJ2-5; TRBD1 or TRBD2 may be the D gene (6 bases each). The V gene lost 5 bases and the J gene lost 13 bases, with 20 bases spanning the gap. The CDR3 sequence is 13 residues long. Per germline, CDR1 SGHTA and CDR2 FQGNSA. The CDR3 DNA is TGTGCCAGCAGCCTTGGCCCCGGAGGGACACTGTACTTC. Amino acids: CASSLGPGGTLYF.

The CDR3 DNA is TGCAGTGCTAGAGACTCCCCCGGGTATGGCTATGGCTACACCTTC. This gives the protein CSARDSPGYGYGYTF. This chain links TRBV20-1 with TRBJ1-2; D gene unclear. CDR3 length: 15 amino acids. Trimming removed 0 bases at V and 4 bases at J, with 15 bases between. Germline CDR1 is DFQATT and CDR2 is SNEGSKA (reference sequence).

There are a few counts of this clonotype. V and J are TRBV7-2 and TRBJ1-6; D is unclear. Deletions cut 2 bases from V and 0 bases from J, with 8 bases between. The CDR3 is 16 amino acids. Looked up from germline, CDR1 is SGHTA and CDR2 is FQGNSA. The CDR3 loop is CASSLSFSSYNSPLHF. In DNA form, the CDR3 reads TGTGCCAGCAGCTTAAGTTTTAGCTCCTATAATTCACCCCTCCACTTT.

A few counts support this clonotype. The chain recombines TRBV2 with TRBJ1-2; no clear D gene. Trimming removed 5 bases from V and 11 bases from J, with 15 bases in between. Germline V gene sequence: CDR1 SNHLY, CDR2 FYNNEI. The CDR3 is 12 residues long. This CDR3 reads CASSLGRRDYTF. Here the CDR3 DNA reads TGTGCCAGCAGTTTAGGACGGAGGGATTACACCTTC.

The J gene is TRBJ1-2, the V gene TRBV7-9; D is possibly TRBD1 (6 bases). Germline CDR1 SEHNR, CDR2 FQNEAQ (reference sequence). This CDR3 spans 14 amino acids. Trimming cost V 1 base and J 7 bases, with 13 bases left between them. The CDR3 sequence: CASSLERTALGYTF. For the CDR3, the DNA is TGTGCCAGCAGCTTAGAACGGACAGCGCTTGGCTACACCTTC.

The rearrangement joins TRBV10-3 to TRBJ1-2, with TRBD1 matching over 7 bases. Looked up from germline, CDR1 is ENHRY and CDR2 is SYGVKD. The ends lost 10 bases at V and 4 bases at J; junction bases unmatched: 12. The CDR3 length is 14 residues. CDR3 DNA: TGTGCCACTATCCATTTCGGGACAGTCTATGGCTACACCTTC. Its translation: CATIHFGTVYGYTF.

This chain uses TRBV14 with TRBJ2-5; 11 bases align to TRBD1. The length of the CDR3 is 17 residues. Germline CDR1 and CDR2: SGHDN and FVKESK. Trimming took 6 bases from V and 5 from J; bases not matched to a gene: 14. The CDR3 coding sequence is TGTGCCAGCAGTGAAGATACCGGGACAGGGGGAGGGGAGACCCAGTACTTC. It translates to CASSEDTGTGGGETQYF.

This clonotype came up a few times. The CDR3 nucleotides read TGTGCCAGCAGTTTATGGGGGGGGAACACTGAAGCTTTCTTT. Translation gives CASSLWGGNTEAFF. This rearrangement joins TRBV25-1 to TRBJ1-1, with a possible D match to TRBD1 (5 bases). The CDR3 covers 14 residues. Per the germline V gene, CDR1 is MGHDK and CDR2 is SYGVNS. V was clipped by 5 bases and J by 1 base, with 11 bases between them.

This chain links TRBV12-3 or TRBV12-4 with TRBJ2-7; D uncertain. The CDR3 consists of 12 residues. V was clipped by 8 bases and J by 3 bases, with 11 bases between them. CDR3: CASGIRYYEQYF. CDR3 nucleotide sequence: TGTGCCAGCGGCATCAGGTACTACGAGCAGTACTTC.

This clonotype was detected many times. The chain has TRBV10-3 and TRBJ1-1; 8 bases match TRBD1. Germline CDR1 and CDR2: ENHRY and SYGVKD. J was trimmed by 2 bases and V by 9 bases; bases with no gene match: 5. This CDR3 has 13 amino acids. The CDR3 loop is CAMTGAINTEAFF. Written as DNA, the CDR3 is TGTGCCATGACAGGGGCGATCAACACTGAAGCTTTCTTT.

As for this clonotype: This may stem from a read error, because a much larger clone lies one nucleotide away. The rearrangement joins TRBV2 to TRBJ2-7; D not certain. CDR1 SNHLY and CDR2 FYNNEI come from the germline V gene. The CDR3 is 9 residues long. The CDR3 sequence is CAGSEQAYF. CDR3 nucleotide sequence: TGTGCCGGCAGTGAGCAGGCTTACTTC. Full variable domain (outside the CDR3, taken from reference TRBV2 and TRBJ2-7): EPEVTQTPSHQVTQMGQEVILRCVPISNHLYFYWYRQILGQKVEFLVSFYNNEISEKSEIFDDQFSVERPDGSNFTLKIRSTKLEDSAMYFCAGSEQAYFGPGTRLTVT.

To note about this clonotype: A read error may account for a junction end that differs from germline. V usage is TRBV9 and J usage is TRBJ2-2; D is undetermined. This CDR3 is 15 amino acids long. The germline V gene encodes CDR1 SGDLS and CDR2 YYNGEE. Here the CDR3 reads CAISVVGSNTGELFF. The CDR3 region has the DNA TGTGCCATCAGCGTAGTGGGTTCGAACACCGGGGAGCTGTTTTTT. Full variable domain (missing parts from reference TRBV9 and TRBJ2-2): DSGVTQTPKHLITATGQRVTLRCSPRSGDLSVYWYQQSLDQGLQFLIQYYNGEERAKGNILERFSAQQFPDLHSELNLSSLELGDSALYFCAISVVGSNTGELFFGEGSRLTVL.

To note about this clonotype: With a much larger clone just one base away, this may be a read error. Given the absence of the conserved phenylalanine or tryptophan at the CDR3 end, a read error is likely. CDR3 bases: TGTGCCAGCAGTTTGGGGGATCGTTCACCCCTCCACTCT. This translates into CASSLGDRSPLHS. This chain links TRBV12-3 or TRBV12-4 with TRBJ1-6; D might be TRBD1 (5 bases). V dropped 3 bases and J dropped 9 bases, with 9 bases sitting between them. CDR3 length: 13 amino acids.

The chain is built from TRBV10-3 and TRBJ1-4; weak D call: TRBD1 (6 bases). CDR3 length: 14 amino acids. Germline V lookup: CDR1 ENHRY, CDR2 SYGVKD. Trimming took 4 bases from V and 7 from J, leaving 13 bases between them. The CDR3 sequence: CAISGSRGGEKLFF. The CDR3 region has the DNA TGTGCCATCAGTGGATCCAGAGGGGGTGAAAAACTGTTTTTT.

This clonotype was counted between two and nine times. The rearrangement links TRBV2 to TRBJ1-2; no reliable D call. The CDR3 has 14 amino acids. The V and J ends lost 5 bases and 4 bases respectively, with 14 bases between them. Germline CDR1 reads SNHLY; CDR2 reads FYNNEI. The DNA for the CDR3 is TGTGCCAGCAGTAGATCCGGACGAAGCTATGGCTACACCTTC. It yields the protein CASSRSGRSYGYTF. The complete variable domain, with remaining parts taken from reference TRBV2 and TRBJ1-2, reads EPEVTQTPSHQVTQMGQEVILRCVPISNHLYFYWYRQILGQKVEFLVSFYNNEISEKSEIFDDQFSVERPDGSNFTLKIRSTKLEDSAMYFCASSRSGRSYGYTFGSGTRLTVV.

There are a few counts of this clonotype. The chain recombines TRBV11-3 with TRBJ2-7; weak D call: TRBD2 (5 bases). V gave up 4 bases and J gave up 6 bases, with 22 bases separating them. The germline gives CDR1 SGHNT, CDR2 YENEEA. The CDR3 sequence is 16 residues long. The CDR3 DNA is TGTGCCAGCAGCTCCTCCCCAGCGAACTACCGGGGCGAGCAGTACTTC. It yields the protein CASSSSPANYRGEQYF.

This clonotype was seen only a few times. The gene calls are TRBV5-1 and TRBJ1-1; a weak D match, TRBD1 (6 bases). The length of the CDR3 is 14 residues. Germline CDR1 is SGHRS and CDR2 is YFSETQ. V was clipped by 5 bases and J by 0 bases, with 11 bases between them. The DNA of the CDR3 is TGCGCCAGCAGTCGGGACATCATGAACACTGAAGCTTTCTTT. Its protein product is CASSRDIMNTEAFF.

The gene calls are TRBV6-1 and TRBJ2-5; 12 nucleotides match TRBD1. J was trimmed by 6 bases and V by 3 bases; bases with no gene match: 8. CDR1 is MNHNS and CDR2 is SASEGT in the germline V gene. CDR3 length: 16 residues. CDR3 protein: CASSDGGTGGLKTQYF. CDR3 coding DNA: TGTGCCAGCAGTGACGGAGGGACAGGGGGCTTGAAGACCCAGTACTTC.

The chain employs TRBV9 and TRBJ1-5, with D perhaps TRBD1 (6 bases). Between the trimmed V and J ends, which lost 4 bases and 6 bases, there was a span of 14 bases. The V gene's germline CDR1 is SGDLS and CDR2 YYNGEE. The CDR3 runs 14 residues. The CDR3 DNA is TGTGCCAGCAGCTTAGCAGGGGTCGGTCAGCCCCAGCATTTT. This gives the protein CASSLAGVGQPQHF. The full variable domain, in which reference TRBV9 and TRBJ1-5 provide the parts outside the CDR3, is DSGVTQTPKHLITATGQRVTLRCSPRSGDLSVYWYQQSLDQGLQFLIQYYNGEERAKGNILERFSAQQFPDLHSELNLSSLELGDSALYFCASSLAGVGQPQHFGDGTRLSIL.

This clonotype has ten or more counts. This chain connects TRBV7-2 to TRBJ1-4; 8 bases fit TRBD1. The trim removed 4 bases at V and 4 bases at J, leaving 2 bases unmatched. CDR3 length equals 14 residues. CDR1 is SGHTA, CDR2 FQGNSA, per germline. The CDR3 loop reads CASSSGQVNEKLFF. The CDR3 DNA follows: TGTGCCAGCAGCTCGGGACAGGTTAATGAAAAACTGTTTTTT.

This clonotype was counted only a few times. The V gene is TRBV7-6, the J gene TRBJ2-2; TRBD1 matches 8 bases. The J segment lost 7 bases and the V segment lost 2 bases, leaving 9 bases of the junction unmatched. The CDR3 loop spans 16 amino acids. Looked up from germline, CDR1 is SGHVS and CDR2 is FNYEAQ. CDR3 in DNA: TGTGCCAGCAGCTTAAGTGGCAGGGGGCGCGGCGGGGAGCTGTTTTTT. As protein: CASSLSGRGRGGELFF.

There are a few counts of this clonotype. This rearrangement joins TRBV12-3 or TRBV12-4 to TRBJ1-1, with a tentative D call TRBD1 (5 bases). V was pared by 3 bases and J by 4 bases, with 12 bases between. The CDR3 totals 14 residues. The CDR3 here is CASSLVLGATEAFF. The CDR3 DNA sequence: TGTGCCAGCAGTTTGGTTCTAGGGGCCACTGAAGCTTTCTTT.

This chain links TRBV10-3 with TRBJ1-2; D gene uncertain. Per germline, CDR1 ENHRY and CDR2 SYGVKD. V was clipped by 4 bases and J by 1 base, with 10 bases between them. The CDR3 length is 14 residues. The CDR3 DNA reads TGTGCCATCAGTGCCCCGGGAATTAACTATGGCTACACCTTC. Translating gives CAISAPGINYGYTF.

This chain connects TRBV20-1 to TRBJ1-5; 10 bases align to TRBD1. Germline values: CDR1 DFQATT, CDR2 SNEGSKA (reference sequence). J lost 4 bases, V lost 6 bases, and 9 bases had no gene match. The CDR3 spans 15 residues. This CDR3 reads CSASRDRGLNQPQHF. The CDR3 bases are TGCAGTGCCAGCAGGGACAGGGGTTTGAATCAGCCCCAGCATTTT.

This clonotype came up a few times. The chain links TRBV20-1 to TRBJ1-2; the D is unclear. Trimming removed 5 bases at V and 4 bases at J, with 11 bases between. This CDR3 spans 12 amino acids. CDR1 and CDR2 (germline): DFQATT, SNEGSKA (reference sequence). CDR3 nucleotides: TGCAGTGCTCGACCGGATTCCTATGGCTACACCTTC. Amino acids: CSARPDSYGYTF.

The rearrangement joins TRBV20-1 to TRBJ2-5, with 7 bases fitting TRBD1. The CDR3 is made up of 14 amino acids. Germline trimming cut 4 bases from V and 5 bases from J; bases unmatched to any gene: 10. Germline V gene data show CDR1 as DFQATT and CDR2 as SNEGSKA (reference sequence). CDR3 in DNA: TGCAGTGCTATAGCCGGGACAGCCTCGGAGACCCAGTACTTC. The encoded protein is CSAIAGTASETQYF.

CDR3 protein: CSVEVEETQYF. The CDR3 DNA follows: TGCAGCGTGGAGGTGGAAGAGACCCAGTACTTC. The chain links TRBV29-1 to TRBJ2-5; D may be TRBD2 (5 bases). Trimming removed 6 bases at V and 3 bases at J, with 8 bases between. The CDR3 is made up of 11 amino acids. Germline V gene lookup returns CDR1 SQVTM and CDR2 ANQGSEA.